This record concerns one T cell receptor (beta chain) sequence. These data are taken from a study of blood T cell repertoires in COVID-19. On the study more broadly: There were acute and convalescent COVID-19 samples, and they came from the United States, Italy and Spain.

Produced via immunoSEQ multiplex PCR; TCRdb's table is partial and in-frame only. The sample lists 84,000 or so clones, around three quarters occurring once. The CDR3 is 12 residues long. V lost 6 bases to trimming and J lost 6 bases, with 12 bases between them. Germline-derived CDR1 and CDR2 are SNHLY and FYNNEI. The sequence was collected from an elderly woman with acute or convalescent COVID-19. Sequenced: peripheral blood. This chain connects TRBV2 to TRBJ2-7, with D possibly matching TRBD1 (6 bases). CDR3 sequence (DNA): TGTGCCAGCAGGAACTACAGGGTCGAGCAGTACTTC. Translating it yields CASRNYRVEQYF.